This T cell receptor beta chain comes out of a study of blood T cell repertoires in COVID-19. Study-level information: T cells, B-cell-depleted T cells, or PBMCs supplied cDNA or gDNA.

Germline assignment: CDR1 SNHLY and CDR2 FYNNEI. Between the trimmed V and J ends, which lost 4 bases and 6 bases, there was a span of 13 bases. The CDR3 has 13 residues. Original analysis: Reference gene primer amplification gave estimated nucleated cell counts. Assay: immunoSEQ multiplex PCR; the TCRdb copy retains only in-frame clones and omits some. D and trimming were read from the DNA, whereas the V and J calls and clone size are those reported in that table. Found here are about 180,000 clones, roughly 83% of them singletons; the top ten hold 7% to 10%. In assigning cohorts, the study relied on participant-reported clinical history. The recovered donors of Cohort 3 showed two negative PCRs, clearance, or symptom resolution.

This sequence was found in a woman aged 25-40 years who had recovered from COVID-19. The sample comprised PBMCs or T cells enriched from blood (not recorded which). V is TRBV2 and J is TRBJ2-7; D not certain. CDR3: CASSAGSRGEQYF. Here the CDR3 DNA reads TGTGCCAGCAGTGCGGGTTCCAGAGGCGAGCAGTACTTC.